The 11 T cell receptor beta chains below all came from one sample that was sequenced in a study of neurological immune-mediated disorders. TCRdb independently ran MiXCR on the 5' RACE reads; one entry per CDR3 protein. The sample lists 39,000 or so distinct CDR3 sequences, roughly 2.5% occurring once. Sequencing was performed on PBMCs. Source of these receptors: a man aged 25 to 45 with multiple sclerosis.

The chain is built from TRBV6-6 and TRBJ2-1, with D perhaps matching TRBD2 (5 bases). CDR3 length equals 13 residues. Trimming removed 2 bases at V and 5 bases at J, with 7 bases between. In germline, CDR1 is MNHNY, CDR2 SVGAGI (reference sequence). CDR3 sequence: CASSYPGNNEQFF. The CDR3 region has the DNA TGTGCCAGCAGTTACCCGGGGAACAATGAGCAGTTCTTC.

There are many counts of this clonotype. This chain connects TRBV12-3 or TRBV12-4 to TRBJ1-1; maybe TRBD1 (5 bases). V dropped 3 bases and J dropped 0 bases, with 8 bases sitting between them. The CDR3 loop spans 14 amino acids. The CDR3 nucleotides read TGTGCCAGCAGTTTTCAGGGACTGAACACTGAAGCTTTCTTT. Translated: CASSFQGLNTEAFF.

The chain is built from TRBV12-3 or TRBV12-4 and TRBJ2-5, with D perhaps matching TRBD1 or TRBD2 (5 bases each). The CDR3 loop spans 13 amino acids. Trimming shortened V by 6 bases and J by 3 bases, and 11 bases separated the two germline ends. CDR3 nucleotides: TGTGCCAGCAGCAATAGGGGAGAAGAGACCCAGTACTTC. Translation: CASSNRGEETQYF.

This clonotype was picked up many times. The chain uses TRBV24-1 and TRBJ2-3; no clear D. The V and J ends lost 4 bases and 2 bases respectively, with 6 bases between them. There are 13 residues in the CDR3. Per the germline V gene, CDR1 is KGHDR and CDR2 is SFDVKD. CDR3 nucleotides: TGTGCCACCAGTGACCGAATCACAGATACGCAGTATTTT. Its protein is CATSDRITDTQYF.

This clonotype was counted many times. The chain employs TRBV5-1 and TRBJ2-3; TRBD1 might be the D (6 bases). Trimming removed 4 bases at V and 2 bases at J, with 17 bases between. Germline V gene data show CDR1 as SGHRS and CDR2 as YFSETQ. This CDR3 has 16 amino acids. The CDR3 sequence: CASSTTGLGTTDTQYF. CDR3 coding DNA: TGCGCCAGCAGCACTACAGGGCTGGGAACCACAGATACGCAGTATTTT.

This clonotype was picked up many times. The CDR3 loop is CATSRESGTLNTGELFF. CDR3 DNA sequence: TGTGCCACCAGCAGGGAATCCGGGACACTGAACACCGGGGAGCTGTTTTTT. The chain employs TRBV15 and TRBJ2-2, with TRBD1 as a possible D gene (6 bases). Germline V gene lookup returns CDR1 LNHNV and CDR2 YYDKDF (reference sequence). CDR3 length equals 17 residues. The ends were cut back, 3 bases at V and 1 base at J, with 15 bases in the middle.

Within the sample, this clonotype is medium-sized. This rearrangement joins TRBV5-1 to TRBJ2-3; no clear D gene. The CDR3 consists of 16 residues. The germline CDR1 and CDR2 sequences are SGHRS and YFSETQ. The germline V and J ends were trimmed by 0 bases and 0 bases, with 11 bases remaining between them. CDR3 sequence (DNA): TGCGCCAGCAGCTTGGTTGCCACTCTTAGCACAGATACGCAGTATTTT. As protein: CASSLVATLSTDTQYF. The full variable domain, completed using reference TRBV5-1 and TRBJ2-3, is KAGVTQTPRYLIKTRGQQVTLSCSPISGHRSVSWYQQTPGQGLQFLFEYFSETQRNKGNFPGRFSGRQFSNSRSEMNVSTLELGDSALYLCASSLVATLSTDTQYFGPGTRLTVL.

In this sample, this clonotype turned up many times. The CDR3 protein is CASSGQGAYEQYF. As DNA, the CDR3 is TGTGCCAGCAGCGGACAGGGCGCCTACGAGCAGTACTTC. The chain employs TRBV9 and TRBJ2-7; 7 positions match TRBD1. The CDR3 is 13 residues long. The ends lost 3 bases at V and 2 bases at J; junction bases unmatched: 2. Germline loops: CDR1 SGDLS, CDR2 YYNGEE.

This clonotype was seen many times. The chain recombines TRBV20-1 with TRBJ2-7; maybe TRBD1 (5 bases). Germline V CDR1 and CDR2: DFQATT, SNEGSKA (reference sequence). Trimming stripped 5 bases from V and 7 bases from J, with 21 bases between. The CDR3 is made up of 14 amino acids. The CDR3 bases are TGCAGTGCTGGAATGGTCAGGGCCTCTGGGGAGCAGTACTTC. Translation gives CSAGMVRASGEQYF.

This clonotype was found many times. V gene TRBV5-5 combines with J gene TRBJ1-1; D gene uncertain. CDR3 length: 13 amino acids. V was shortened by 1 base and J by 1 base, with 5 bases between the two germline ends. Germline assignment: CDR1 SGHKS and CDR2 YYEKEE (reference sequence). This CDR3 reads CASSLKRNTEAFF. CDR3 coding DNA: TGTGCCAGCAGCTTGAAGAGGAACACTGAAGCTTTCTTT.

This clonotype appeared many times. This sequence joins TRBV7-8 and TRBJ1-1; no clear D. Germline CDR1 and CDR2: SGHVS and FQNEAQ. V was shortened by 5 bases and J by 5 bases, with 15 bases between the two germline ends. This CDR3 is built from 14 residues. CDR3 amino acids: CASSTTGVGTEAFF. DNA of the CDR3: TGTGCCAGCAGCACGACCGGGGTGGGGACTGAAGCTTTCTTT.